This entry features one T cell receptor beta chain sequence. Per the authors' pipeline: Reference gene primers were amplified, and this amplification served to estimate nucleated cell counts. TCRdb's copy holds only in-frame clones and misses some; the assay was immunoSEQ multiplex PCR. V and J calls and clone size are those listed in that table; D and trimming were worked out from the DNA. The sample holds around 140,000 clones, 70% to 90% seen once. This specimen belongs to a study of blood T cell repertoires in COVID-19. Overall study: Samples came from the United States, Italy and Spain, spanning acute and convalescent COVID-19. The analysed material was cDNA or gDNA that came from T cells, B-cell-depleted T cells, or PBMCs.

The CDR3 extends over 20 amino acids. After removal of 6 bases from V and 4 bases from J, the junction contained 24 bases not matched to a gene. The germline gives CDR1 LGHNA, CDR2 YNFKEQ. The receptor was derived from a man in his 70s with acute or convalescent COVID-19. Sequencing was performed on peripheral blood. The V call is TRBV4-2, the J call TRBJ2-1, with TRBD2 matching over 7 bases. CDR3 in amino acids: CASSYLLWADRAGPYNEQFF. The CDR3 nucleotides are TGTGCCAGCAGTTATTTACTATGGGCGGATCGAGCGGGACCATACAATGAGCAGTTCTTC.